What follows is one T cell receptor beta chain and its context. What it recognizes is unknown. Germline assignment: CDR1 LNHNV and CDR2 YYDKDF (reference sequence). Trimming removed 4 bases at V and 1 base at J, with 10 bases between. The CDR3 runs to 15 residues. The source of the sample is a study of OX40 agonist ivuxolimab in advanced cancers. The wider study: Dose-escalation cases comprised hepatocellular carcinoma, melanoma, renal cell or head and neck cancer. Study-wide results and caveats: In a subset of nonresponders, normalized T-cell clonal expansion was also low.

Only in-frame clones appear in the TCRdb table, and some are missing; sequencing was by immunoSEQ multiplex PCR. This table has under 100,000 clones, 84% appearing once. Autoimmune disease history or systemic immunosuppression disqualified patients. The sequencing here drew on CD4+ or CD8+ T cells sorted from blood, taken in a trial of the OX40 agonist ivuxolimab. The genes are TRBV15 and TRBJ2-2; D remains unclear. The sequence was obtained from an adult with an advanced solid tumor such as melanoma, head and neck, liver or kidney cancer. CDR3 residues: CATSNPAWNTGELFF. DNA for the CDR3: TGTGCCACCAGCAACCCGGCCTGGAACACCGGGGAGCTGTTTTTT.